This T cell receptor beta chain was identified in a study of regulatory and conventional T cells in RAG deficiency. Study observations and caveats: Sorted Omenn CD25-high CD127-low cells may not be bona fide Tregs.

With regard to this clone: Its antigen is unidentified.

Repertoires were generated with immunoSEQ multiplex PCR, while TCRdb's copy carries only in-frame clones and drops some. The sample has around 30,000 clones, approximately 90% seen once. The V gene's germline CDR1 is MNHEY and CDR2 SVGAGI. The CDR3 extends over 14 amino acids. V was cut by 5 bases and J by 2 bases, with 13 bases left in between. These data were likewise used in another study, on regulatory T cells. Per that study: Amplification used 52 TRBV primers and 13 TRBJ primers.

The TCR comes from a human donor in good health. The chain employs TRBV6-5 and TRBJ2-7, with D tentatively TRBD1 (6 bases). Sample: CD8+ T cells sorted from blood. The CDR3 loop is CASSPGAGPYEQYF. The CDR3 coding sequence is TGTGCCAGCAGTCCAGGGGCAGGACCCTACGAGCAGTACTTC.